This T cell receptor (beta chain) was retrieved from a study of T cells after yellow fever vaccination (dated by TCRdb to the late 2010s). About the study as a whole: The SMART-Seq v4 Ultra Low Input RNA kit was used to prepare libraries from fractions with low cell numbers. To track T-cell clones before and after primary and booster YFV17D yellow fever vaccination, bulk TCR alpha and beta repertoires were sequenced longitudinally. The cohort comprised two healthy male donors, one aged 18 to 30 and one aged 30 to 40 years. Blood was collected at multiple timepoints before and after primary and secondary immunization, and bulk PBMC replicates and cell subsets were isolated. Broader findings and caveats from the paper: FACS-sorted repertoires could contain abundant contaminating clonotypes from the bulk population, so computational filtering was required. A small share of clonotypes was detected in both CD4 and CD8 compartments, with the overlap likely arising from convergent recombination. The secondary T-cell response was weaker than the primary response but faster, peaking on day 5 instead of day 15. Only a couple of donors were included in the study, so the extent to which the findings can be generalized is limited. Most clones expanded after primary vaccination (96% of CD4 and around 89% of CD8) were re-detected after the booster, suggesting that broad memory maintenance occurred.

This clonotype showed up many times. Its antigen remains unidentified. Per-base qualities were not stored, and no clone one base away is much larger. The treatment or condition label, as the study defines it: live attenuated yellow fever vaccine strain. PBMCs were isolated from peripheral blood using a standard Ficoll-Paque protocol. Dynabeads CD4 and CD8 positive selection kits were used to isolate CD4 and CD8 T-cell fractions. TriZol was used to extract RNA from bulk PBMCs, from CD4 and CD8 fractions, and from dextramer-positive and dextramer-negative fractions. Data came from an Illumina NovaSeq 6000. Synthesis of TCR cDNA relied on 5'RACE template switching, a step that introduced a universal primer site along with unique molecular identifiers. Priming for cDNA synthesis came from both the TCR alpha and TCR beta constant segments. Two PCR steps were used to amplify libraries, with sample barcodes and sequencing adapters being added in the second step. Libraries were sequenced on Illumina HiSeq 2500 (2x100 bp) or NovaSeq (2x150 bp). Per the original workflow: Demultiplexing of reads and collapsing into UMI consensus sequences were performed with MIGEC, and V(D)J alignment was carried out with MiXCR. Vaccine-responding clonotypes were defined with edgeR using replicate PBMC samples, requiring FDR below 0.01 and a log2 fold change above 5 up to day 15. Each bulk clonotype received a CD4 or CD8 identity based on whether the sequenced CD4 or CD8 repertoire contained that clonotype at higher abundance. Starting from the raw public reads, TCRdb applied fastp trimming at Q25, assembled clones with MiXCR and retained in-frame beta chains. Rows with a matching CDR3 protein are joined into one entry that keeps the most common DNA and genes. In this record, the V and J calls reflect TCRdb's handling and not the investigators' own analysis. Within this sample are hundreds of thousands of distinct CDR3 sequences, with 12% of them counted one time only. The ten most abundant clones make up about 3% of the sample.

This clonotype was sampled from a man aged 18 to 29 who received the YFV17D yellow fever vaccine. This sample comprised CD4+ T cells sorted from PBMCs, obtained 15 days after the yellow fever booster vaccination.

Here is the DNA: TGTGCCAGCAGCGTATTCGGGCTCGGGGAGACCCAGTACTTC. Translated, this gives CASSVFGLGETQYF. The chain is made from TRBV9 and TRBJ2-5; the D gene cannot be named for sure. CDR1 and CDR2 (SGDLS, YYNGEE) derive from the germline V gene. The CDR3, cysteine through phenylalanine, is 14 amino acids long. The kept DNA is CDR3 alone, 42 bases in frame from the first base. V was cut back by 1 base and J by 5 bases, leaving a gap of 12 bases between them.